The next 8 T cell receptor beta chains were all read from a single sample in a study of blood T cell repertoires in COVID-19. Clones were read by immunoSEQ multiplex PCR, and TCRdb kept only the in-frame ones, dropping some. The data show 70,000 to 90,000 clones, roughly four fifths seen once. Sequencing input: peripheral blood. These receptors were taken from a woman of 80 years or more with acute or convalescent COVID-19.

The chain combines TRBV7-3 with TRBJ2-3; D not certain. The germline V gene has CDR1 SGHTA and CDR2 FQGTGA. The V end was cut by 4 bases, the J end by 2 bases, with 7 bases between. This CDR3 contains 13 residues. CDR3 sequence reads: CASSSYPTDTQYF. CDR3 in DNA: TGTGCCAGCAGCTCCTACCCCACAGATACGCAGTATTTT.

The rearrangement joins TRBV19 to TRBJ1-5; D is unresolved. Between the trimmed V and J ends, which lost 6 bases and 9 bases, there was a span of 18 bases. The CDR3 loop spans 14 amino acids. Germline values: CDR1 LNHDA, CDR2 SQIVND (reference sequence). As DNA, the CDR3 is TGTGCCAGTAGCCCGCCCCCCAGGCCCGGGCCCCAGCATTTT. Translating it yields CASSPPPRPGPQHF.

J is TRBJ2-5 and V is TRBV19, with D perhaps TRBD1 (6 bases). The CDR3 has 15 amino acids. Germline lookup yields CDR1 LNHDA and CDR2 SQIVND (reference sequence). V shed 1 base and J shed 8 bases, with 17 bases lying between them. The CDR3, as DNA: TGTGCCAGTAGTATAGGCAGGGGTGGTTTAGGAACCCAGTACTTC. Protein product: CASSIGRGGLGTQYF.

This chain links TRBV10-3 with TRBJ2-5, with D perhaps matching TRBD2 (6 bases). CDR3 length: 14 amino acids. Trimming shortened V by 2 bases and J by 4 bases, and 11 bases separated the two germline ends. Looked up from germline, CDR1 is ENHRY and CDR2 is SYGVKD. CDR3 sequence (DNA): TGTGCCATCAGTGAGCGGGACTCAGGAGAGACCCAGTACTTC. The encoded protein is CAISERDSGETQYF.

The gene calls are TRBV18 and TRBJ1-2; TRBD1 is a possible D gene (5 bases). The CDR3 length is 15 residues. Trimming removed 6 bases at V and 3 bases at J, with 17 bases between. CDR1 is KGHSH and CDR2 is LQKENI in the germline V gene. The CDR3 sequence: CASSSQVSNYYGYTF. The CDR3 region has the DNA TGTGCCAGCTCGTCACAGGTATCGAACTACTATGGCTACACCTTC.

The gene calls are TRBV5-1 and TRBJ2-7; TRBD2 matches at 10 bases. Germline V lookup: CDR1 SGHRS, CDR2 YFSETQ. This CDR3 is built from 18 residues. J was trimmed by 1 base and V by 3 bases; bases with no gene match: 13. Here the CDR3 reads CASSSPQLAGKGSYEQYF. The DNA for the CDR3 is TGCGCCAGCAGCTCCCCCCAACTAGCGGGAAAGGGGTCCTACGAGCAGTACTTC.

J is TRBJ2-7 and V is TRBV6-6, with TRBD2 identical over 10 bases. The germline gives CDR1 MNHNY, CDR2 SVGAGI (reference sequence). V was clipped by 7 bases and J by 6 bases; unmatched bases: 9. CDR3 size: 14 residues. Written as DNA, the CDR3 is TGTGCCAGCAATAGGCTAGCGGGAGCATCCGAGCAGTACTTC. It is translated as CASNRLAGASEQYF.

This chain joins TRBV6-5 and TRBJ2-7, with a possible D match to TRBD2 (5 bases). The CDR3 runs 15 residues. V was trimmed by 6 bases and J by 0 bases, leaving 15 bases between them. Germline V lookup: CDR1 MNHEY, CDR2 SVGAGI. The CDR3 region has the DNA TGTGCCAGCAGCGTCGGTCGGGGAGCCTCCTACGAGCAGTACTTC. The encoded protein is CASSVGRGASYEQYF.